The next 17 T cell receptor beta chains were all read from a single sample in a study of T cells after yellow fever vaccination. From the 5' RACE reads, TCRdb called clonotypes with MiXCR, one entry per CDR3 protein. The table includes hundreds of thousands of distinct CDR3 sequences, 9% to 15% detected once. The material was PBMCs, obtained on the day of the yellow fever booster vaccination. The receptors were sampled from a man in his thirties or forties who received the YFV17D yellow fever vaccine.

V is TRBV4-2 and J is TRBJ2-2; D ambiguous. Per the germline V gene, CDR1 is LGHNA and CDR2 is YNFKEQ. Trimming removed 1 base from V and 6 bases from J, with 3 bases in between. The CDR3 length is 12 residues. The CDR3 loop reads CASSQVPGELFF. CDR3 in DNA: TGTGCCAGCAGCCAAGTGCCCGGGGAGCTGTTTTTT.

Only a few counts were recorded for this clonotype. This chain connects TRBV14 to TRBJ2-1; 11 bases match TRBD2. V gave up 5 bases and J gave up 10 bases; unmatched junction bases: 7. Germline loops: CDR1 SGHDN, CDR2 FVKESK. The CDR3 loop spans 14 amino acids. CDR3 sequence: CASSSGLAEREQFF. The DNA of the CDR3 is TGTGCCAGCAGCTCGGGACTAGCGGAGCGGGAGCAGTTCTTC.

In its sample, this clonotype was seen a few times. The chain is built from TRBV4-3 and TRBJ2-3, with 8 nucleotides matching TRBD2. Germline CDR1 LGHNA, CDR2 YSLEER. Trimming took 1 base from V and 3 from J; bases not matched to a gene: 9. The CDR3 loop spans 17 amino acids. The CDR3 is CASSQGSAGVRTDTQYF. The CDR3 DNA reads TGCGCCAGCAGCCAAGGCTCAGCGGGAGTTCGGACAGATACGCAGTATTTT.

The chain employs TRBV9 and TRBJ2-7, with D possibly called TRBD1 or TRBD2 (5 bases each). V lost 3 bases and J lost 7, with 11 bases in between. The CDR3 extends over 12 amino acids. Germline V gene sequence: CDR1 SGDLS, CDR2 YYNGEE. As DNA, the CDR3 is TGTGCCAGCAGCGACACTAGGGGTGAGCAGTACTTC. This gives the protein CASSDTRGEQYF. The whole variable domain, filled in from reference TRBV9 and TRBJ2-7, reads DSGVTQTPKHLITATGQRVTLRCSPRSGDLSVYWYQQSLDQGLQFLIQYYNGEERAKGNILERFSAQQFPDLHSELNLSSLELGDSALYFCASSDTRGEQYFGPGTRLTVT.

V is TRBV7-2 and J is TRBJ1-6; the D gene is possibly TRBD1 (6 bases). V was shortened by 5 bases and J by 6 bases, with 11 bases between the two germline ends. The germline gives CDR1 SGHTA, CDR2 FQGNSA. The CDR3 has 14 residues. The CDR3 loop reads CASSPVGGNSPLHF. For the CDR3, the DNA is TGTGCCAGCAGCCCCGTAGGGGGTAATTCACCCCTCCACTTT.

This clonotype was recorded at least ten times. The V call is TRBV20-1, the J call TRBJ2-1, with D unclear. Trimming left V 0 bases short and J 0 bases short, with 3 bases between. The CDR3 extends over 13 amino acids. Germline V gene lookup returns CDR1 DFQATT and CDR2 SNEGSKA (reference sequence). The DNA for the CDR3 is TGCAGTGCTAGAGAGAGCTCCTACAATGAGCAGTTCTTC. Translated: CSARESSYNEQFF.

This clonotype was picked up a small number of times. The rearrangement uses TRBV20-1 and TRBJ2-7; 11 bases line up with TRBD2. The CDR3 consists of 14 residues. Germline V CDR1 and CDR2: DFQATT, SNEGSKA (reference sequence). J gave up 6 bases and V 6 bases, and 10 bases lay outside the gene matches. CDR3 sequence reads: CSAPLAGGSGEQYF. The CDR3 nucleotides read TGCAGTGCGCCTCTAGCGGGAGGATCTGGCGAGCAGTACTTC.

The chain employs TRBV6-2 or TRBV6-3 and TRBJ2-7; weak D call: TRBD1 (6 bases). Germline loops: CDR1 MNHEY, CDR2 SVGEGT. The CDR3 contains 13 residues. Between the trimmed V and J ends, which lost 9 bases and 5 bases, there was a span of 17 bases. This CDR3 is CASFDRLTDEQYF. Written as DNA, the CDR3 is TGTGCCAGTTTCGACAGGTTAACCGACGAGCAGTACTTC.

This clonotype was observed many times. This chain links TRBV12-3 or TRBV12-4 with TRBJ2-2, with a tentative D call TRBD1 (5 bases). Trimming took off 3 bases at V and 0 bases at J, with 8 bases between the two ends. The CDR3 is 15 residues long. DNA of the CDR3: TGTGCCAGCAGTTTTCCAGGGCCGAACACCGGGGAGCTGTTTTTT. It encodes CASSFPGPNTGELFF.

This clonotype was recorded only once. A read error may produce the germline difference seen at one junction end. This chain joins TRBV20-1 and TRBJ1-5; 10 nucleotides align to TRBD1. The CDR3 runs to 16 residues. Germline values: CDR1 DFQATT, CDR2 SNEGSKA (reference sequence). This CDR3 is CCARDVGTGEYQPQHF. In DNA, the CDR3 is TGCTGTGCTAGAGACGTAGGGACAGGGGAGTATCAGCCCCAGCATTTT.

The chain carries TRBV11-1 and TRBJ2-3; weak D call: TRBD1 (6 bases). V lost 5 bases and J 2 bases, leaving 20 bases between the germline ends. The germline V gene has CDR1 SGHAT and CDR2 FQDESV (reference sequence). The CDR3 consists of 17 residues. The CDR3 reads CASSQRNRVEYTDTQYF. In DNA form, the CDR3 reads TGTGCCAGCAGCCAGCGTAACAGGGTCGAGTACACAGATACGCAGTATTTT.

The V and J genes are TRBV7-2 and TRBJ2-7; possible D gene TRBD2, 6 bases. Germline V gene data show CDR1 as SGHTA and CDR2 as FQGNSA. The CDR3 length is 15 residues. V dropped 0 bases and J dropped 5 bases, with 14 bases sitting between them. The CDR3 DNA is TGTGCCAGCAGCTTAGCGGGAGGAGTAGGAAACGAGCAGTACTTC. Amino acids: CASSLAGGVGNEQYF. Full variable domain (rest looked up from reference TRBV7-2 and TRBJ2-7): GAGVSQSPSNKVTEKGKDVELRCDPISGHTALYWYRQSLGQGLEFLIYFQGNSAPDKSGLPSDRFSAERTGGSVSTLTIQRTQQEDSAVYLCASSLAGGVGNEQYFGPGTRLTVT.

The gene calls are TRBV10-3 and TRBJ2-7, with 8 bases lining up with TRBD2. This CDR3 spans 14 amino acids. Looked up from germline, CDR1 is ENHRY and CDR2 is SYGVKD. Trimming took 5 bases from V and 0 from J; bases not matched to a gene: 3. The CDR3 DNA is TGTGCCATCAGTAGCGGGGGATCCTCCTACGAGCAGTACTTC. Translation gives CAISSGGSSYEQYF.

This chain connects TRBV12-3 or TRBV12-4 to TRBJ2-7, with 7 bases matching TRBD1. The CDR3 extends over 11 amino acids. The V gene end was trimmed by 5 bases and the J gene end by 6 bases; junction bases not matched to a gene: 1. CDR3 sequence: CASSGTVEQYF. Here the CDR3 DNA reads TGTGCCAGCAGTGGGACAGTCGAGCAGTACTTC.

This chain connects TRBV20-1 to TRBJ2-1, with 12 bases matching TRBD2. CDR3 length: 18 amino acids. Looked up from germline, CDR1 is DFQATT and CDR2 is SNEGSKA (reference sequence). V was clipped by 0 bases and J by 1 base; unmatched bases: 7. This CDR3 reads CSARDQLAGGLSYNEQFF. CDR3 DNA sequence: TGCAGTGCTAGAGATCAACTAGCGGGAGGTTTGTCCTACAATGAGCAGTTCTTC.

This chain links TRBV12-3 or TRBV12-4 with TRBJ2-1; 11 nucleotides agree with TRBD2. V was clipped by 7 bases and J by 5 bases; unmatched bases: 10. This CDR3 is 16 amino acids long. This CDR3 reads CASTPGLADDNNEQFF. CDR3 coding DNA: TGTGCCAGCACCCCGGGACTAGCGGATGACAACAATGAGCAGTTCTTC.

The V gene is TRBV20-1, the J gene TRBJ1-2, with D possibly being TRBD1 (6 bases). The CDR3 runs 15 residues. Deletions cut 3 bases from V and 4 bases from J, with 18 bases between. CDR1 is DFQATT, CDR2 SNEGSKA, per germline (reference sequence). CDR3 amino acids: CSASNLQGRVYGYTF. As DNA, the CDR3 is TGCAGTGCTAGTAATTTACAGGGTCGGGTCTATGGCTACACCTTC.